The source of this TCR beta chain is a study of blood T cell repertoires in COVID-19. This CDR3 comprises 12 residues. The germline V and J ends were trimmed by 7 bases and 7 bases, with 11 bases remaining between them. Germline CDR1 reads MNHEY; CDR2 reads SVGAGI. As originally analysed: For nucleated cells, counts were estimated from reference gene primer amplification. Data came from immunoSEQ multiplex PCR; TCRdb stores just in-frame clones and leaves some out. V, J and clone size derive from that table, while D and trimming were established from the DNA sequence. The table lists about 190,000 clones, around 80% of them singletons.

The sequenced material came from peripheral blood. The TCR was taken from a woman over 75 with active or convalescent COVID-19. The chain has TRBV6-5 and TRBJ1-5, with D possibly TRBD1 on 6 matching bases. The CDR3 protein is CASTGQKQPQHF. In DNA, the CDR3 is TGTGCCAGCACGGGACAAAAACAGCCCCAGCATTTT.